Given below is one T cell receptor beta chain in context. Its cognate antigen is unknown. Sequencing was performed with immunoSEQ multiplex PCR; in TCRdb, only in-frame clones are kept and a portion is missing. The profile shows some 50,000 clones, around 88% of them singletons. This record comes from a study of neoadjuvant nivolumab and ipilimumab in lung cancer. The study's findings and limits: Pathologic regression was not significantly tied to TCR clonality.

The CDR3 covers 15 residues. CDR1 and CDR2 from the germline V gene are SGHRS and YFSETQ. V lost 0 bases to trimming and J lost 1 base, with 10 bases between them. The specimen comprised blood, sampled before neoadjuvant nivolumab, alone or with ipilimumab. This receptor was identified in an adult with non-small cell lung cancer. Some clones in this sample may be carry-over from other donors' samples. The chain is built from TRBV5-1 and TRBJ1-1; D gene ambiguous. This CDR3 is CASSLDGRPNTEAFF. The CDR3 DNA reads as TGCGCCAGCAGCTTGGACGGCCGTCCGAACACTGAAGCTTTCTTT.